The TCR beta chain described here comes from a study of shared clonotypes between healthy human individuals. Study-level background: Aged 18 to 49, the donors were a couple of women and a few men.

Deletions cut 2 bases from V and 15 bases from J, with 17 bases between. Looked up from germline, CDR1 is MRHNA and CDR2 is SNTAGT. The CDR3 is 13 residues long. Each PCR replicate from the sorted subsets contained approximately 0.2 ug DNA, which is about 30,000 T cell genomes. Repertoires were generated with immunoSEQ multiplex PCR, while TCRdb's copy carries only in-frame clones and drops some. The data hold some 2.3 million clones, with 85% to 95% observed a single time. The sequencing sample was made of naive CD4+ T cells from PBMCs. Subset here: CD45RA+ positively selected. The chain recombines TRBV6-4 with TRBJ2-1; the D gene is possibly TRBD2 (6 bases). This receptor was taken from a man aged 18 to 29 in good health. Some clones in this sample may be carry-over from other donors' samples. The CDR3 region has the DNA TGTGCCAGCAGTGACCTAGCTAGCCCGGGGGTGTTCTTC. It specifies CASSDLASPGVFF.